The present TCR beta chain was sequenced within a study of blood T cell repertoires in COVID-19 (TCRdb year 2020). Some background on the complete study: Samples covering the acute and convalescent phases of COVID-19 were provided by collaborators in the United States, Italy and Spain. The material from the prospective study consisted of cDNA or gDNA derived from T cells, B-cell-depleted T cells, or PBMCs. Deeply sampled blood TCRbeta repertoires from subjects exposed to, actively infected with, or recovered from COVID-19 were included in the dataset. A freely available public database, intended as a resource for researchers studying the immune response to SARS-CoV-2, is where the repertoires were released. The samples were drawn from the first 160 participants of the ongoing ImmuneRACE study and from 1,200 or so subjects provided by 6 global collaborators. A de-identified subject ID, COVID-19 status, age in years and sex were almost always included in the sample metadata. Where available, HLA class I and class II types were obtained from metadata supplied by the sample provider rather than from assay-based typing. The investigation overall reported the following: The quantity of clinical and demographic metadata differed by source and by participant and was supplied without curation.

TCRbeta CDR3 regions were amplified from genomic DNA using the immunoSEQ Assay, a bias-controlled multiplex PCR. On the study's bioinformatics: Within the assay, amplification of reference gene primers was used to estimate how many nucleated cells each sample contained. To quantify the absolute abundance of each unique TCRbeta CDR3 rearrangement, sequence reads were collapsed and filtered. For each sample, productive Simpson clonality was calculated as the square root of Simpson's diversity index over productive rearrangements. Entries here come from immuneACCESS through TCRdb and include only in-frame sequences with V and J called. Some clones fail to appear in such tables; in the studies checked, an unresolved V gene covers under half of the shortfall, and the cause of the remainder is unknown. The V and J calls and clone size are taken from that table; D and trimming were inferred from the DNA. This sample holds more than 25,000 clones; 84% were observed only once. The ten largest clones take up 10% to 15% of the sample.

Each collaborating institution followed its own protocols to collect whole blood in K2EDTA tubes. For TCRbeta analysis, collaborators shipped samples in one of three forms: frozen whole blood, isolated PBMCs, or DNA extracted from either of those sample types. To note about this clone: Its antigen target is currently unknown. No per-base quality is available; no much larger clone lies one base away.

The germline V end is reduced by 6 bases and the J end by 11 bases; junction bases left unmatched: 5. From the cysteine up to the phenylalanine, the CDR3 has a length of 12 residues. Here the CDR3 DNA is all that survives: 36 bases in frame from base 1. From a lookup of the germline V gene, CDR1 and CDR2 are LGHNT and FRNRAP. The material sequenced was peripheral blood. This receptor was identified in a human donor in a cohort sampled during active COVID-19. In this chain, TRBV12-5 is recombined with TRBJ2-1, with 9 central nucleotides matching TRBD2. In nucleotide form, the sequence is TGTGCTAGTGGCCCAGGGACTAGCCAGCAGTTCTTC. The resulting protein is CASGPGTSQQFF.